These T cell receptor delta chains were read from a single sample in a study of gamma-delta chains in newborns, infants, children. TCRdb redid clone calling on the reads using CATT. The table has just under 2,500 delta-chain clones, 7.5% to 10% seen once. Sequencing was performed on blood. These receptors came from a child who was a newborn, infant or young child, either healthy, febrile or measles-vaccinated (not recorded which). Both conserved end residues are part of each CDR3. D genes are given only for firm matches. A row's size may be missing; if present it is once, few, many or a size class.

NA	TRDV1	few	TRDJ1	CALGSRFPRKLGRTVNTDKLIF	TGTGCTCTTGGGTCCCGATTTCCTAGGAAGCTGGGGAGAACGGTAAACACCGATAAACTCATCTTT
TRDD3	TRDV1	NA	TRDJ1	CALGPGAFPPITGGYIRADKLIF	TGTGCTCTTGGGCCTGGGGCGTTCCCACCTATTACTGGGGGATACATAAGAGCCGATAAACTCATCTTT
TRDD3	TRDV2	medium-sized	TRDJ1	CACDEILAGGYLLNTDKLIF	TGTGCCTGTGACGAGATTCTAGCTGGGGGATATCTCTTAAATACCGATAAACTCATCTTT
TRDD3	TRDV2	medium-sized	TRDJ3	CACDSILGPSSWDTRQMFF	TGTGCCTGTGACTCCATACTGGGGCCAAGCTCCTGGGACACCCGACAGATGTTTTTC
TRDD3	TRDV2	NA	TRDJ3	CATLGDTTWDTRQMFF	TGTGCCACACTGGGGGATACGACCTGGGACACCCGACAGATGTTTTTC
TRDD3	TRDV1	few	TRDJ1	CALGEPSFPGLGDRIRGVTDNLIF	TGTGCTCTTGGGGAACCGTCCTTCCCCGGACTGGGGGATAGAATACGGGGAGTCACCGATAATCTCATCTTT
TRDD3	TRDV2	large	TRDJ3	CACDGIRAWDTRQMFF	TGTGCCTGTGACGGGATACGCGCCTGGGACACCCGACAGATGTTTTTC
NA	TRDV2	large	TRDJ1	CACDTGGREGKLIF	TGTGCCTGTGACACAGGGGGCCGTGAGGGTAAACTCATCTTT
TRDD3	TRDV1	medium-sized	TRDJ2	CALWEAWGIIGTAQLFF	TGTGCTCTATGGGAGGCCTGGGGGATAATCGGGACAGCACAACTCTTCTTT
TRDD3	TRDV3	few	TRDJ1	CASFPLSARHGDTRADKLIF	TGTGCCTCTTTTCCCCTGTCTGCACGTCACGGGGATACGAGGGCCGATAAACTCATCTTT
TRDD3	TRDV1	medium-sized	TRDJ1	CALGELGPCPSNEGYKGTDKLIF	TGTGCTCTTGGGGAACTTGGTCCCTGCCCCTCTAATGAGGGATACAAGGGAACCGATAAACTCATCTTT
TRDD3	TRDV3	NA	TRDJ1	CALPFFTILGDFTPDKLIF	TGTGCCCTCCCCTTCTTTACAATACTGGGGGATTTTACACCCGATAAACTCATCTTT
TRDD3	TRDV2	large	TRDJ1	CACDGLGDHDKLIF	TGTGCCTGTGACGGACTGGGGGACCACGATAAACTCATCTTT
NA	TRDV1	medium-sized	TRDJ4	CALGELILLGGLARPLIF	TGTGCTCTTGGGGAACTTATCCTACTTGGGGGCCTAGCCAGACCCCTGATCTTT
TRDD3	TRDV2	medium-sized	TRDJ3	CACDVLGDPSSWDTRQMFF	TGTGCCTGTGACGTACTGGGGGATCCTAGCTCCTGGGACACCCGACAGATGTTTTTC
NA	TRDV3	NA	TRDJ1	CAFGGVRTDKLIF	TGTGCCTTTGGGGGAGTGAGGACCGATAAACTCATCTTT
TRDD3	TRDV1	medium-sized	TRDJ1	CALGASYFPLGDTRKLIF	TGTGCTCTTGGGGCCTCCTATTTCCCACTGGGGGATACGCGGAAACTCATCTTT
TRDD3	TRDV1	few	TRDJ1	CALGGSYWGDPDKLIF	TGTGCTCTTGGGGGCTCCTACTGGGGGGATCCCGATAAACTCATCTTT
TRDD3	TRDV2	large	TRDJ2	CACDYWGTAQLFF	TGTGCCTGTGACTACTGGGGGACAGCACAACTCTTCTTT
NA	TRDV2	large	TRDJ1	CACVRRPPTYTDKLIF	TGTGCCTGTGTGAGGCGACCTCCCACGTACACCGATAAACTCATCTTT
TRDD3	TRDV1	once	TRDJ1	CALGEPKNRPRTGDGRYTDKLIF	TGTGCTCTTGGGGAACCCAAAAACCGTCCTCGGACTGGGGACGGACGGTACACCGATAAACTCATCTTT
TRDD3	TRDV2	few	TRDJ3	CATVLGDTWDTRQMFF	TGTGCCACCGTACTGGGGGATACGTGGGACACCCGACAGATGTTTTTC
NA	TRDV1	NA	TRDJ2	CALGEHVGDDFLTAQLFF	TGTGCTCTTGGGGAACATGTTGGTGATGATTTTTTGACAGCACAACTCTTCTTT
NA	TRDV2	NA	TRDJ1	CAIMGAKCTDKLIF	TGTGCCATTATGGGGGCCAAGTGCACCGATAAACTCATCTTT
NA	TRDV1	medium-sized	TRDJ1	CALGERWGGYTDKLIF	TGTGCTCTTGGGGAACGCTGGGGTGGTTACACCGATAAACTCATCTTT
NA	TRDV2	NA	TRDJ1	CATEGASVCYTDKLIF	TGTGCCACGGAGGGGGCTTCGGTCTGCTACACCGATAAACTCATCTTT
TRDD3	TRDV1	medium-sized	TRDJ1	CALRGGLIAVGIRGDKLIF	TGTGCTCTTCGGGGGGGACTCATTGCTGTGGGGATACGGGGCGATAAACTCATCTTT
TRDD3	TRDV2	medium-sized	TRDJ3	CACDTVLGIRSWDTRQMFF	TGTGCCTGTGACACCGTACTGGGGATACGCTCCTGGGACACCCGACAGATGTTTTTC
TRDD3	TRDV2	NA	TRDJ3	CATVGTGGPDSWDTRQMFF	TGTGCCACTGTCGGTACTGGGGGACCTGACTCCTGGGACACCCGACAGATGTTTTTC
NA	TRDV1	medium-sized	TRDJ1	CALGELGAITGLAKLIF	TGTGCTCTTGGGGAACTAGGTGCGATTACCGGGCTGGCTAAACTCATCTTT
TRDD3	TRDV1	few	TRDJ1	CALGDLTLRRGYEYTDKLIF	TGTGCTCTTGGGGACCTGACCCTTCGTCGGGGATACGAGTACACCGATAAACTCATCTTT
NA	TRDV3	few	TRDJ1	CAFRPPFLRGDTPKTDKLIF	TGTGCCTTTCGACCCCCCTTCCTACGGGGGGATACGCCCAAGACCGATAAACTCATCTTT
NA	TRDV2	medium-sized	TRDJ1	CACDNLGTPGVDKLIF	TGTGCCTGTGACAACCTGGGGACCCCGGGGGTCGATAAACTCATCTTT
TRDD3	TRDV2	medium-sized	TRDJ2	CACDKLGDTLTAQLFF	TGTGCCTGTGATAAACTGGGGGATACTCTGACAGCACAACTCTTCTTT
TRDD3	TRDV2	medium-sized	TRDJ1	CACDTVLVGIRRGQLIF	TGTGCCTGTGACACCGTGTTGGTAGGGATACGCAGGGGGCAACTCATCTTT
NA	TRDV1	large	TRDJ1	CALGGTSTGLLLYTDKLIF	TGTGCTCTTGGAGGAACCTCTACGGGCCTCCTCTTGTACACCGATAAACTCATCTTT
NA	TRDV1	large	TRDJ1	CALGAHEPDKLIF	TGTGCTCTTGGTGCCCACGAGCCCGATAAACTCATCTTT
TRDD3	TRDV2	NA	TRDJ2	CACGGSVLGDTLTLTAQLFF	TGTGCCTGTGGTGGTTCCGTACTGGGGGATACTTTAACTTTGACAGCACAACTCTTCTTT
TRDD3	TRDV2	NA	TRDJ3	CASVLGDASSWDTRQMFF	TGTGCCTCCGTCCTGGGGGACGCTAGCTCCTGGGACACCCGACAGATGTTTTTC
TRDD3	TRDV1	NA	TRDJ1	CALGGLCTGGYWTDKLIF	TGTGCTCTTGGGGGACTTTGTACTGGGGGATATTGGACCGATAAACTCATCTTT
TRDD3	TRDV2	NA	TRDJ3	CACDTLGAPGGSWDTRQMFF	TGTGCCTGTGACACGCTGGGGGCCCCAGGAGGCTCCTGGGACACCCGACAGATGTTTTTC
NA	TRDV3	few	TRDJ1	CAFKLASLYKLIF	TGTGCCTTTAAACTCGCGTCCTTATATAAACTCATCTTT
TRDD3	TRDV2	medium-sized	TRDJ1	CACDTDSYWGTPTDKLIF	TGTGCCTGTGACACCGATTCGTACTGGGGGACCCCAACCGATAAACTCATCTTT
NA	TRDV1	medium-sized	TRDJ1	CALGEPFALTASPGLIF	TGTGCTCTTGGGGAACCATTCGCCCTCACTGCGTCCCCAGGACTCATCTTT
TRDD3	TRDV1	few	TRDJ1	CALDLPSLSLLGDTDKLIF	TGTGCTCTGGACCTCCCTTCCCTATCCTTACTGGGGGATACCGATAAACTCATCTTT
TRDD3	TRDV2	large	TRDJ3	CACDTVAGGSSSWDTRQMFF	TGTGCCTGTGACACCGTAGCGGGGGGATCCAGCTCCTGGGACACCCGACAGATGTTTTTC